A selection of T cell receptor beta chains follows, all from one sample in a study of T cell responses to AZD1222 COVID-19 vaccine. Profiled with immunoSEQ multiplex PCR; TCRdb holds only in-frame clones, not every one. The sample contains 100,000 or so clones, 92% of which appear only once. The starting material was peripheral blood, obtained on day 0 of AZD1222 vaccination. Receptor source: an adult in good health. CDR3s include the opening cysteine and the closing phenylalanine or tryptophan. Fields, in order: D gene, clone size, V gene, J gene, CDR3 DNA, CDR3 protein. The D gene is left open where the match is weak. Size values are once, few and many counts, or a class for expanded clones, and some rows have none.

d_gene: -
abundance: -
v_gene: TRBV15
j_gene: TRBJ1-4
CDR3nt: TGTGCCACCAGCAGAGATCCCAATGAAAAACTGTTTTTT
CDR3aa: CATSRDPNEKLFF

d_gene: -
abundance: -
v_gene: TRBV11-2
j_gene: TRBJ1-5
CDR3nt: TGTGCCAGCAGCTTAGAAGCAGGGATCGGGCAGCCCCAGCATTTT
CDR3aa: CASSLEAGIGQPQHF

d_gene: -
abundance: -
v_gene: TRBV7-3
j_gene: TRBJ1-1
CDR3nt: TGTGCCAGCAGCCGAAGCGTGAACACTGAAGCTTTCTTT
CDR3aa: CASSRSVNTEAFF

d_gene: -
abundance: few
v_gene: TRBV7-3
j_gene: TRBJ2-1
CDR3nt: TGTGCCAGCAGCTTAGGTGTGGGGCCTTACAATGAGCAGTTCTTC
CDR3aa: CASSLGVGPYNEQFF

d_gene: -
abundance: once
v_gene: TRBV6-6
j_gene: TRBJ1-3
CDR3nt: TGTGCCAGCAGTCTAGGGGAGGTGTTCGAAAACACCATATATTTT
CDR3aa: CASSLGEVFENTIYF

d_gene: -
abundance: once
v_gene: TRBV7-2
j_gene: TRBJ1-4
CDR3nt: TGTGCCAGCAGCCAGAACGGGCGCAGCAATGAAAAACTGTTTTTT
CDR3aa: CASSQNGRSNEKLFF

d_gene: -
abundance: -
v_gene: TRBV5-1
j_gene: TRBJ2-1
CDR3nt: TGCGCCAGCAACTATGAGGGGGACCCAGGAGAGCAGTTCTTC
CDR3aa: CASNYEGDPGEQFF

d_gene: TRBD1
abundance: -
v_gene: TRBV10-3
j_gene: TRBJ1-5
CDR3nt: TGTGCCATCAGTGAGTCGGGGACAGGGATTCAGCCCCAGCATTTT
CDR3aa: CAISESGTGIQPQHF

d_gene: TRBD2
abundance: -
v_gene: TRBV19
j_gene: TRBJ2-1
CDR3nt: TGTGCCAGTAGCACACCGGGACTAGCGGGAGGCAATGAGCAGTTCTTC
CDR3aa: CASSTPGLAGGNEQFF

d_gene: -
abundance: -
v_gene: TRBV5-4
j_gene: TRBJ1-2
CDR3nt: TGTGCCAGCAGCTTGGCCGTGGGTCGTAACTATGGCTACACCTTC
CDR3aa: CASSLAVGRNYGYTF

d_gene: TRBD1
abundance: -
v_gene: TRBV7-9
j_gene: TRBJ2-7
CDR3nt: TGTGCCAGCAGCTTAGCCCGGGACAGGGTCGTTTTCGAGCAGTACTTC
CDR3aa: CASSLARDRVVFEQYF

d_gene: -
abundance: -
v_gene: TRBV9
j_gene: TRBJ1-6
CDR3nt: TGTGCCAGCAGCTTAGACAGGCGGTCACCCCTCCACTTT
CDR3aa: CASSLDRRSPLHF

d_gene: TRBD1
abundance: -
v_gene: TRBV7-2
j_gene: TRBJ1-1
CDR3nt: TGTGCCAGCAGCTTAGGGCCAGGGGGACAGGGCACTGAAGCTTTCTTT
CDR3aa: CASSLGPGGQGTEAFF

d_gene: -
abundance: -
v_gene: TRBV6-1
j_gene: TRBJ2-7
CDR3nt: TGTGCCAGCAGTGAAAAGGTCGCGGGGACACTCTACGAGCAGTACTTC
CDR3aa: CASSEKVAGTLYEQYF

d_gene: -
abundance: -
v_gene: TRBV7-6
j_gene: TRBJ1-3
CDR3nt: TGTGCCAGCAGCTTAGGTTTATCGGGATTGACTGGAAACACCATATATTTT
CDR3aa: CASSLGLSGLTGNTIYF

d_gene: -
abundance: -
v_gene: TRBV19
j_gene: TRBJ1-5
CDR3nt: TGTGCCAGTAGTTTCCTAACGGAATCCAATCAGCCCCAGCATTTT
CDR3aa: CASSFLTESNQPQHF

d_gene: -
abundance: -
v_gene: TRBV18
j_gene: TRBJ2-3
CDR3nt: TGTGCCAGCTCACCACCGTGGCAGGGGACAGATACGCAGTATTTT
CDR3aa: CASSPPWQGTDTQYF

d_gene: -
abundance: -
v_gene: TRBV7-9
j_gene: TRBJ2-1
CDR3nt: TGTGCCAGCAGCTTAGTTCTCGCGGATCTCAATGAGCAGTTCTTC
CDR3aa: CASSLVLADLNEQFF

d_gene: -
abundance: once
v_gene: TRBV6-2/TRBV6-3
j_gene: TRBJ1-5
CDR3nt: TGTGCCAGCAGTTACCTAAGGGATAGGGCCAATCAGCCCCAGCATTTT
CDR3aa: CASSYLRDRANQPQHF

d_gene: -
abundance: -
v_gene: TRBV19
j_gene: TRBJ1-1
CDR3nt: TGTGCCAGTATAGGGTACAAAAACGGGATGAACACTGAAGCTTTCTTT
CDR3aa: CASIGYKNGMNTEAFF

d_gene: TRBD1
abundance: -
v_gene: TRBV7-9
j_gene: TRBJ1-2
CDR3nt: TGTGCCAGCAGCTTAGGGACAGGGGTCCTCTATGGCTACACCTTC
CDR3aa: CASSLGTGVLYGYTF

d_gene: -
abundance: -
v_gene: TRBV28
j_gene: TRBJ1-1
CDR3nt: TGTGCCAGCAGTTCCCCCCTGGGAAGGAACACTGAAGCTTTCTTT
CDR3aa: CASSSPLGRNTEAFF

d_gene: -
abundance: -
v_gene: TRBV7-2
j_gene: TRBJ1-4
CDR3nt: TGTGCCAGCAGCGACGGGTCATCCGGCGAAAAACTGTTTTTT
CDR3aa: CASSDGSSGEKLFF

d_gene: -
abundance: -
v_gene: TRBV5-6
j_gene: TRBJ2-1
CDR3nt: TGTGCCAGCAGCTTGGGCCGCAATGAGCAGTTCTTC
CDR3aa: CASSLGRNEQFF

d_gene: -
abundance: -
v_gene: TRBV19
j_gene: TRBJ1-2
CDR3nt: TGTGCCAGTACCTTGAACCTCTGGGGTGGCTACACCTTC
CDR3aa: CASTLNLWGGYTF

d_gene: TRBD2
abundance: -
v_gene: TRBV7-9
j_gene: TRBJ2-7
CDR3nt: TGTGCCAGCATCTCGACCAGGACCGGGACTAGCGGGAAGGGCTACGAGCAGTACTTC
CDR3aa: CASISTRTGTSGKGYEQYF

d_gene: TRBD1
abundance: -
v_gene: TRBV24-1
j_gene: TRBJ1-1
CDR3nt: TGTGCCACCAGGACAGGGGGCGATGGCGCTGAAGCTTTCTTT
CDR3aa: CATRTGGDGAEAFF

d_gene: -
abundance: -
v_gene: TRBV2
j_gene: TRBJ1-1
CDR3nt: TGTGCCAGCAGTGCCAACTTGAACACTGAAGCTTTCTTT
CDR3aa: CASSANLNTEAFF

d_gene: -
abundance: -
v_gene: TRBV4-3
j_gene: TRBJ2-7
CDR3nt: TGCGCCAGCAGCCAAGCGGCCGGTACCTACGAGCAGTACTTC
CDR3aa: CASSQAAGTYEQYF

d_gene: TRBD1
abundance: -
v_gene: TRBV5-1
j_gene: TRBJ1-1
CDR3nt: TGCGCCAGCAGCTCGGGACAGTGGACTGAAGCTTTCTTT
CDR3aa: CASSSGQWTEAFF

d_gene: -
abundance: -
v_gene: TRBV9
j_gene: TRBJ2-3
CDR3nt: TGTGCCAGCAGCGTATGGTCTACAGATACGCAGTATTTT
CDR3aa: CASSVWSTDTQYF

d_gene: TRBD1
abundance: -
v_gene: TRBV4-3
j_gene: TRBJ1-4
CDR3nt: TGCGCCAGCAGCCAAGACCCCCTAGGGGGCGGACCCAATGAAAAACTGTTTTTT
CDR3aa: CASSQDPLGGGPNEKLFF

d_gene: -
abundance: -
v_gene: TRBV4-3
j_gene: TRBJ1-5
CDR3nt: TGCGCCAGCAGCCACCCAGGGCCGTGTCCTAGCAATCAGCCCCAGCATTTT
CDR3aa: CASSHPGPCPSNQPQHF

d_gene: -
abundance: -
v_gene: TRBV18
j_gene: TRBJ1-4
CDR3nt: TGTGCCAGCTCTCTTACGGGCCAGAATGAAAAACTGTTTTTT
CDR3aa: CASSLTGQNEKLFF

d_gene: -
abundance: -
v_gene: TRBV3-1/TRBV3-2
j_gene: TRBJ1-3
CDR3nt: TGTGCCAGCAGCCAGGGTGGAAACACCATATATTTT
CDR3aa: CASSQGGNTIYF

d_gene: -
abundance: -
v_gene: TRBV10-3
j_gene: TRBJ1-2
CDR3nt: TGTGCCATCAGTGATGGAGCAGGGTCGGATGGCTACACCTTC
CDR3aa: CAISDGAGSDGYTF

d_gene: -
abundance: -
v_gene: TRBV4-3
j_gene: TRBJ1-6
CDR3nt: TGCGCCAGCAGACCAGTTATAGGATATTCACCCCTCCACTTT
CDR3aa: CASRPVIGYSPLHF

d_gene: -
abundance: -
v_gene: TRBV24-1
j_gene: TRBJ2-2
CDR3nt: TGTGCCACCAGTGATTTGCTATCGGAGGGGGGAACGAACACCGGGGAGCTGTTTTTT
CDR3aa: CATSDLLSEGGTNTGELFF

d_gene: TRBD1
abundance: -
v_gene: TRBV27
j_gene: TRBJ1-1
CDR3nt: TGTGCCAGCAGTTTATCCGGGACAGCAAACACTGAAGCTTTCTTT
CDR3aa: CASSLSGTANTEAFF

d_gene: TRBD1
abundance: -
v_gene: TRBV28
j_gene: TRBJ1-2
CDR3nt: TGTGCCAGCAGTTTGACAGGGTATGGCTACACCTTC
CDR3aa: CASSLTGYGYTF